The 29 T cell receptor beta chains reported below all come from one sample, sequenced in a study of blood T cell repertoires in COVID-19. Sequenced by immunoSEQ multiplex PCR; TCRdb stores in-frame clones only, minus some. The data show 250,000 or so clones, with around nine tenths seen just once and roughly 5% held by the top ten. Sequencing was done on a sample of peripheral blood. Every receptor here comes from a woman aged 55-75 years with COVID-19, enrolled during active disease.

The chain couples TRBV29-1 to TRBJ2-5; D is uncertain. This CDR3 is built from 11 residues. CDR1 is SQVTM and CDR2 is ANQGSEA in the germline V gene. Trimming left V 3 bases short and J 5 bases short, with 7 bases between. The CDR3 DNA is TGCAGCGTTGAGGAGCTGGAGACCCAGTACTTC. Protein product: CSVEELETQYF. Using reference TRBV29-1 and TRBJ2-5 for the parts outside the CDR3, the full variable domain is SAVISQKPSRDICQRGTSLTIQCQVDSQVTMMFWYRQQPGQSLTLIATANQGSEATYESGFVIDKFPISRPNLTFSTLTVSNMSPEDSSIYLCSVEELETQYFGPGTRLLVL.

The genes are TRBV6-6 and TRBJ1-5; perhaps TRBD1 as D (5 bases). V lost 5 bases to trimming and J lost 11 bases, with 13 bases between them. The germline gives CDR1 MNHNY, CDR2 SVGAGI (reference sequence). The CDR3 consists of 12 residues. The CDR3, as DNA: TGTGCCAGCAGTCAAGACAGCCCCGCCCAGCATTTT. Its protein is CASSQDSPAQHF.

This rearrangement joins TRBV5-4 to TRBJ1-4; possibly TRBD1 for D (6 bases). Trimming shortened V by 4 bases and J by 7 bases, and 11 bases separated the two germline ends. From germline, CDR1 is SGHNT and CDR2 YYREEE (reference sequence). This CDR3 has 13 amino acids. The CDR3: CASSRPGVEKLFF. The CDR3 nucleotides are TGTGCCAGCAGCAGACCAGGGGTTGAAAAACTGTTTTTT.

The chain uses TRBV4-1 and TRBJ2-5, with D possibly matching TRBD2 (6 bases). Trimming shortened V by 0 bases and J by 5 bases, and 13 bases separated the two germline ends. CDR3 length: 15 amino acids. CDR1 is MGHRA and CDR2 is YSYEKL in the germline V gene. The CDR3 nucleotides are TGCGCCAGCAGCCAAGATCCCGGGAGTAGCGAGACCCAGTACTTC. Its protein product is CASSQDPGSSETQYF.

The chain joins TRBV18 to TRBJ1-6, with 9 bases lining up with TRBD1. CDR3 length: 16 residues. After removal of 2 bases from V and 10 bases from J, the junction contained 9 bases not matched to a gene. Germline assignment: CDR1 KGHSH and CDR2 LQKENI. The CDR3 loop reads CASSPRDRVEGSPLHF. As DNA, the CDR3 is TGTGCCAGCTCACCAAGGGACAGGGTCGAGGGGTCACCCCTCCACTTT. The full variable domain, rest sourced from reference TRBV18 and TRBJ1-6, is NAGVMQNPRHLVRRRGQEARLRCSPMKGHSHVYWYRQLPEEGLKFMVYLQKENIIDESGMPKERFSAEFPKEGPSILRIQQVVRGDSAAYFCASSPRDRVEGSPLHFGNGTRLTVT.

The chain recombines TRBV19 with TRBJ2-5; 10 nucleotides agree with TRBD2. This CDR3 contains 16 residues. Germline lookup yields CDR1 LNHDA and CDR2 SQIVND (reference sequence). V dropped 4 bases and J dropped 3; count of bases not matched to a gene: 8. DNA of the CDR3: TGTGCCAGTAGTAGAGCGGGAGGGCCTTCCAAAGAGACCCAGTACTTC. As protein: CASSRAGGPSKETQYF.

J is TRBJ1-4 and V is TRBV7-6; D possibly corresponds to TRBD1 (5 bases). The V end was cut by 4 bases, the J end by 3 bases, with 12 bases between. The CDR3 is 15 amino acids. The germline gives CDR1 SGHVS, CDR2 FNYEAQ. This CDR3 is CASSYYDSSNEKLFF. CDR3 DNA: TGTGCCAGCAGCTACTACGACAGTTCTAATGAAAAACTGTTTTTT.

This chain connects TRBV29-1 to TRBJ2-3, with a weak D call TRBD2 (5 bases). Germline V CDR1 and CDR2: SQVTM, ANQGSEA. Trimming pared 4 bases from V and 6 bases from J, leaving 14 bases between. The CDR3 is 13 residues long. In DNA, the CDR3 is TGCAGCGTTGGGATGGGTACGGGGGATACGCAGTATTTT. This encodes CSVGMGTGDTQYF.

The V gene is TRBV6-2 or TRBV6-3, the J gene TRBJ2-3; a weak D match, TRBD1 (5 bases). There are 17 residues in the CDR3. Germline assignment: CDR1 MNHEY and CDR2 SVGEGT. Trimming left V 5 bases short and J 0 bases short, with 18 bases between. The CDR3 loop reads CASSTSGQGRSTDTQYF. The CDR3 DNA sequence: TGTGCCAGCAGTACCTCAGGCCAGGGCAGAAGCACAGATACGCAGTATTTT.

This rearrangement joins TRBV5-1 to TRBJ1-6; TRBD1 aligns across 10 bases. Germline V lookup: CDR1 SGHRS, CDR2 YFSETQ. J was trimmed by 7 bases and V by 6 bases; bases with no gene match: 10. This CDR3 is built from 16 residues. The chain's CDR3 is CASILATGQGNSPLHF. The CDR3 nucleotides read TGCGCCAGCATCCTTGCAACGGGACAGGGGAATTCACCCCTCCACTTT.

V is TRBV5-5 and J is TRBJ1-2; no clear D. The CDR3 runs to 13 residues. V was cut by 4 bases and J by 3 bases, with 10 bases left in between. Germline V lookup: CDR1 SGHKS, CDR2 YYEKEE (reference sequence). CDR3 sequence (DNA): TGTGCCAGCAGCCGGCGGGCGGACTATGGCTACACCTTC. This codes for CASSRRADYGYTF.

The DNA of the CDR3 is TGTGCCAGCAGCGTAAGCATCGCAGGGGGAGGTACAGATACGCAGTATTTT. It is translated as CASSVSIAGGGTDTQYF. This chain joins TRBV9 and TRBJ2-3; tentative D call: TRBD1 (7 bases). CDR3 size: 17 residues. The V and J ends lost 1 base and 3 bases respectively, with 18 bases between them. Germline V gene lookup returns CDR1 SGDLS and CDR2 YYNGEE.

The CDR3 reads CASSYASGYSTDTQYF. The CDR3 DNA reads TGTGCCAGCAGCTACGCTAGCGGATATAGCACAGATACGCAGTATTTT. The chain is built from TRBV5-6 and TRBJ2-3; 7 bases line up with TRBD2. CDR1 is SGHDT, CDR2 YYEEEE, per germline. This CDR3 is 16 amino acids long. Losses at the gene ends were 3 bases for V and 0 bases for J; bases not matched to a gene: 7.

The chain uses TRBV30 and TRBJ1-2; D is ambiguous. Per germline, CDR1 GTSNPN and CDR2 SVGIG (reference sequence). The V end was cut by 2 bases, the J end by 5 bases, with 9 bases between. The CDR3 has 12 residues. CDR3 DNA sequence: TGTGCCTGGAGTCCATCTCAGTATGGCTACACCTTC. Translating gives CAWSPSQYGYTF.

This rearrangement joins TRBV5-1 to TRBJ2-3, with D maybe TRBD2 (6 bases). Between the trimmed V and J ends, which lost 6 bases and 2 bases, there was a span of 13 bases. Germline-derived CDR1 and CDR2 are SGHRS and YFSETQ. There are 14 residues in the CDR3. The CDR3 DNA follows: TGCGCCAGCATGACTAGTGGGACCACAGATACGCAGTATTTT. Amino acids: CASMTSGTTDTQYF.

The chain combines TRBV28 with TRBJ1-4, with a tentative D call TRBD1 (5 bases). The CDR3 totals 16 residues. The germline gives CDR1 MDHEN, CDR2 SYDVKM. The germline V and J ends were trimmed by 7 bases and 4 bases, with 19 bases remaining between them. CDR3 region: CASKAWAGQNNEKLFF. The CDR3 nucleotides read TGTGCCAGCAAGGCATGGGCGGGGCAAAATAATGAAAAACTGTTTTTT. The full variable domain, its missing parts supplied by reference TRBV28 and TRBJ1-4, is DVKVTQSSRYLVKRTGEKVFLECVQDMDHENMFWYRQDPGLGLRLIYFSYDVKMKEKGDIPEGYSVSREKKERFSLILESASTNQTSMYLCASKAWAGQNNEKLFFGSGTQLSVL.

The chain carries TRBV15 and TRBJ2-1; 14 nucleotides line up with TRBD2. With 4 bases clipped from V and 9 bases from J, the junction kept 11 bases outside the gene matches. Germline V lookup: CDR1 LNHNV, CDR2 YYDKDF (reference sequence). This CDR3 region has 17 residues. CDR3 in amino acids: CATSIPGLAGAGPEQFF. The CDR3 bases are TGTGCCACCAGCATCCCGGGACTAGCGGGGGCGGGGCCTGAGCAGTTCTTC.

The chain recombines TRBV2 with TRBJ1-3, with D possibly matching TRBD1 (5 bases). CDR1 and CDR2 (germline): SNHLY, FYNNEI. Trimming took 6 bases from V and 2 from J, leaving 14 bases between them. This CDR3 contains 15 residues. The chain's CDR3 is CASRPRGTAGNTIYF. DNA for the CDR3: TGTGCCAGCAGGCCCCGGGGGACCGCTGGAAACACCATATATTTT.

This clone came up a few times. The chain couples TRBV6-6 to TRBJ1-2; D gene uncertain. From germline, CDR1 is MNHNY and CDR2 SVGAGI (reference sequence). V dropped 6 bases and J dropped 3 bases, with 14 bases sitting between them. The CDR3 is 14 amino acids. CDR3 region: CASSPSAGDYGYTF. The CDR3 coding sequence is TGTGCCAGCAGCCCCAGTGCTGGAGACTATGGCTACACCTTC.

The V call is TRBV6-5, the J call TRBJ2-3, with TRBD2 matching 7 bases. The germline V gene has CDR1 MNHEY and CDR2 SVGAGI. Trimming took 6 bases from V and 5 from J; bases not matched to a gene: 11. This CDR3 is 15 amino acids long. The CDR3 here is CASSVSAGAVDTQYF. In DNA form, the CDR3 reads TGTGCCAGCAGCGTGAGTGCGGGAGCGGTAGATACGCAGTATTTT.

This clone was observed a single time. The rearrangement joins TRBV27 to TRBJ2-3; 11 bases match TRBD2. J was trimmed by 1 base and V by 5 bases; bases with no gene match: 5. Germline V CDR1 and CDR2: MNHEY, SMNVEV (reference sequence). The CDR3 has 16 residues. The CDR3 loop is CASSRLAGGGTDTQYF. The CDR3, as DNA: TGTGCCAGCAGTCGGCTAGCGGGAGGTGGCACAGATACGCAGTATTTT.

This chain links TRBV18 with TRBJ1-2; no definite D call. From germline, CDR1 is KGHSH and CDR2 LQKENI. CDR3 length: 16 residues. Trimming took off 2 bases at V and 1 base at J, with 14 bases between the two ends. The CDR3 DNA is TGTGCCAGCTCACCAATCGTCCGCATAGATAACTATGGCTACACCTTC. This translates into CASSPIVRIDNYGYTF.

This chain's CDR3 is CASSPFGEALNEQFF. As DNA, the CDR3 is TGTGCCAGCTCACCATTCGGGGAAGCGCTCAATGAGCAGTTCTTC. The rearrangement joins TRBV18 to TRBJ2-1, with D possibly matching TRBD2 (5 bases). The germline V gene has CDR1 KGHSH and CDR2 LQKENI. The V gene lost 2 bases and the J gene lost 6 bases, with 14 bases spanning the gap. The CDR3 is 15 amino acids. The full variable domain, completed using reference TRBV18 and TRBJ2-1, is NAGVMQNPRHLVRRRGQEARLRCSPMKGHSHVYWYRQLPEEGLKFMVYLQKENIIDESGMPKERFSAEFPKEGPSILRIQQVVRGDSAAYFCASSPFGEALNEQFFGPGTRLTVL.

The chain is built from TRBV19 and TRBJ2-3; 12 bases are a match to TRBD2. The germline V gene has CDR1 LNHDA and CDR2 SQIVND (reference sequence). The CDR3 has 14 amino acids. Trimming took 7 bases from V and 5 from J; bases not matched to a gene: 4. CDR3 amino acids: CASTSGRGGDTQYF. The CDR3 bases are TGTGCCAGTACTAGCGGGAGGGGAGGAGATACGCAGTATTTT.

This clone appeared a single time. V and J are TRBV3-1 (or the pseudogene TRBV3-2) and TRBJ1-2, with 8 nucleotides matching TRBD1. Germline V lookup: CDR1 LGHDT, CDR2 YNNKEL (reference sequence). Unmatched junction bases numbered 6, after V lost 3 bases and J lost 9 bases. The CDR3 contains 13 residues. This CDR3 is CASSHQGALRYTF. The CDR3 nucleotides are TGTGCCAGCAGCCATCAGGGGGCTTTGCGCTACACCTTC.

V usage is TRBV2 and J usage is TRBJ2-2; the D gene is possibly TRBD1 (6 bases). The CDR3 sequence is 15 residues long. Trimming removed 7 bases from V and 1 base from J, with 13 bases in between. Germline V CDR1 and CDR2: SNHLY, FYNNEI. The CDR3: CASIGEGQNTGELFF. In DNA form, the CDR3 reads TGTGCCAGCATAGGTGAGGGACAGAACACCGGGGAGCTGTTTTTT.

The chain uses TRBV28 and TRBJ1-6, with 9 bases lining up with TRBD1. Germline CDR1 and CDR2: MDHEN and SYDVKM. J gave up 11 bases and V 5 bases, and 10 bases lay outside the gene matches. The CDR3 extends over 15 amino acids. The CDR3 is CASSLRDRVSPPLHF. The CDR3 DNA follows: TGTGCCAGCAGTCTCCGGGACAGGGTTTCTCCACCCCTCCACTTT.

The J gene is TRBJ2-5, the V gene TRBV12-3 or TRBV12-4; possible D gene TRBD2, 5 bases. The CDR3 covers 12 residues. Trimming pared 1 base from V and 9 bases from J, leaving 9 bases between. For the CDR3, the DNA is TGTGCCAGCAGTTTAGTAGCCGGGGCCCAGTACTTC. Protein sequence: CASSLVAGAQYF.

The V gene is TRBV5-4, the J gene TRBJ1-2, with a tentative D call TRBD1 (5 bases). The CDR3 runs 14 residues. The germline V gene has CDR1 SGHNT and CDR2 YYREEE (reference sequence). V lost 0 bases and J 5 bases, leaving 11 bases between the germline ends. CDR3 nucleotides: TGTGCCAGCAGCTTGGTGCAGGGTGCTTATGGCTACACCTTC. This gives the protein CASSLVQGAYGYTF.